Below are 31 T cell receptor beta chains sequenced from a single sample in a study of T cells after posttransplantation cyclophosphamide. A marrow graft followed busulfan-fludarabine conditioning, with cyclophosphamide on days +3 and +4. Profiling relied on immunoSEQ multiplex PCR, and the TCRdb table lists in-frame clones only, not all of them. Altogether around 2,900 clones were found in the sample, and no singletons occur. This specimen was PBMCs, taken after allogeneic stem cell transplant with posttransplant cyclophosphamide. The origin of the receptors is a female patient in her fifties or sixties who received an allogeneic stem cell transplant from a related donor, was CMV-positive, and had no GVHD. A subset of T cells may come from the graft donor.

This clone was seen at least ten times. This chain uses TRBV29-1 with TRBJ2-1, with D perhaps TRBD1 (5 bases). There are 12 residues in the CDR3. The germline gives CDR1 SQVTM, CDR2 ANQGSEA. Trimming took 1 base from V and 8 from J, leaving 9 bases between them. The CDR3 loop reads CSVEGQIYEQFF. Here the CDR3 DNA reads TGCAGCGTTGAAGGACAGATCTATGAGCAGTTCTTC.

Ten or more counts support this clone. The genes are TRBV30 and TRBJ2-7, with D hard to call. The V and J ends lost 0 bases and 4 bases respectively, with 4 bases between them. The CDR3 length is 11 residues. Germline V gives CDR1 GTSNPN, CDR2 SVGIG (reference sequence). This chain's CDR3 is CAWSVGYEQYF. The CDR3 DNA sequence: TGTGCCTGGAGTGTAGGGTACGAGCAGTACTTC.

This clone was counted at least ten times. One junction end disagrees with the germline gene, perhaps due to a read error. CDR3 protein: CASRLQGGYYNEQFF. The CDR3 coding sequence is TGCGCCAGCCGACTACAGGGGGGTTACTACAATGAGCAGTTCTTC. This chain links TRBV27 with TRBJ2-1; 8 bases map to TRBD1. The CDR3 is 15 amino acids. CDR1 MNHEY and CDR2 SMNVEV come from the germline V gene (reference sequence).

This clone is termed medium-sized. The chain recombines TRBV10-3 with TRBJ1-1; TRBD1 might be the D (6 bases). V was cut by 4 bases and J by 1 base, with 13 bases left in between. The CDR3 spans 15 residues. CDR1 is ENHRY and CDR2 is SYGVKD in the germline V gene. CDR3 coding DNA: TGTGCCATCAGTGCAGAGGGGGGGGAGAACACTGAAGCTTTCTTT. Its translation: CAISAEGGENTEAFF.

This clone has at least ten counts. The genes are TRBV18 and TRBJ2-5; 7 bases match TRBD1. This CDR3 contains 17 residues. Germline V lookup: CDR1 KGHSH, CDR2 LQKENI. After removal of 4 bases from V and 5 bases from J, the junction contained 16 bases not matched to a gene. CDR3 sequence: CASSRAPAQGPMETQYF. CDR3 in DNA: TGTGCCAGCTCACGAGCACCCGCACAGGGGCCGATGGAGACCCAGTACTTC.

This clone was seen a few times. The V call is TRBV2, the J call TRBJ2-5; TRBD1 matches at 7 bases. This CDR3 is built from 14 residues. CDR1 and CDR2 from the germline V gene are SNHLY and FYNNEI. The J segment lost 9 bases and the V segment lost 6 bases, leaving 13 bases of the junction unmatched. The CDR3 reads CASRSTGVLGPQYF. In DNA form, the CDR3 reads TGTGCCAGCAGAAGTACAGGGGTATTAGGGCCCCAGTACTTC.

This clone is categorized as medium-sized (0.01 to 0.1%). The chain has TRBV7-2 and TRBJ2-5, with TRBD1 matching 8 bases. Trimming removed 5 bases from V and 4 bases from J; junction bases left unmatched: 6. CDR3 size: 14 residues. Germline V CDR1 and CDR2: SGHTA, FQGNSA. The CDR3: CASSPSGQGETQYF. The CDR3 coding sequence is TGTGCCAGCAGCCCATCTGGACAGGGAGAGACCCAGTACTTC.

This clone came up many times. The chain combines TRBV12-3 or TRBV12-4 with TRBJ2-5; no reliable D call. With 7 bases removed from V and 7 bases from J, the gap between germline ends came to 16 bases. CDR3 length equals 13 residues. CDR3 sequence reads: CASTPPSAGTQYF. The CDR3 nucleotides are TGTGCCAGCACACCCCCTTCGGCAGGGACCCAGTACTTC.

This clone has a count of ten or more. This chain connects TRBV7-9 to TRBJ1-5, with D tentatively TRBD1 (5 bases). The ends were cut back, 7 bases at V and 0 bases at J, with 16 bases in the middle. This CDR3 spans 16 amino acids. Germline CDR1 SEHNR, CDR2 FQNEAQ (reference sequence). As DNA, the CDR3 is TGTGCCAGCAACTCCGGGGGGGGACCTAGCAATCAGCCCCAGCATTTT. This encodes CASNSGGGPSNQPQHF.

This clone was seen more than once but under ten times. This sequence joins TRBV24-1 and TRBJ2-5; TRBD1 aligns across 11 bases. V lost 4 bases and J lost 5; bases outside the gene matches: 8. Germline V gene sequence: CDR1 KGHDR, CDR2 SFDVKD. The CDR3 has 16 amino acids. The CDR3 nucleotides read TGTGCCACCAGTGACTCGGACAGGGGGCCGTTTGAGACCCAGTACTTC. Encoded protein: CATSDSDRGPFETQYF.

The table lists this clone with many counts. J is TRBJ2-5 and V is TRBV10-3, with 7 nucleotides matching TRBD2. The junction had 13 bases not matched to a gene; V was cut back by 4 bases and J by 11 bases. The CDR3 loop spans 14 amino acids. Germline loops: CDR1 ENHRY, CDR2 SYGVKD. The CDR3 region has the DNA TGTGCCATCAGTGGGGTTGGAGGGAGGGGAGAGCAGTACTTC. This translates into CAISGVGGRGEQYF.

This clone showed up many times. The chain joins TRBV7-3 to TRBJ2-2; 9 bases are shared with TRBD2. Trimming removed 3 bases from V and 5 bases from J; junction bases left unmatched: 1. Looked up from germline, CDR1 is SGHTA and CDR2 is FQGTGA. The length of the CDR3 is 14 residues. The DNA of the CDR3 is TGTGCCAGCAGCTTTAGCGGGAGTACCGGGGAGCTGTTTTTT. It codes for CASSFSGSTGELFF.

This clone showed up many times. The chain links TRBV13 to TRBJ1-2, with D possibly matching TRBD1 (5 bases). V was shortened by 5 bases and J by 8 bases, with 15 bases between the two germline ends. CDR1 is PRHDT and CDR2 is FYEKMQ in the germline V gene (reference sequence). This CDR3 is 13 amino acids long. In DNA form, the CDR3 reads TGTGCCAGCAGCCTAAGAGGGGCCCGCGGCTACACCTTC. Translated: CASSLRGARGYTF.

This clone showed up many times. V gene TRBV5-1 combines with J gene TRBJ2-7; 8 nucleotides align to TRBD1. The CDR3 loop spans 13 amino acids. Germline assignment: CDR1 SGHRS and CDR2 YFSETQ. With V trimmed by 4 bases and J by 2 bases, 2 bases remained unmatched. The CDR3: CASSRQGTYEQYF. In DNA form, the CDR3 reads TGCGCCAGCAGCAGACAGGGGACCTACGAGCAGTACTTC.

This clone is labeled medium-sized (0.01 to 0.1%). The chain is built from TRBV29-1 and TRBJ2-1, with 8 bases lining up with TRBD2. The CDR3 sequence is 13 residues long. Per the germline V gene, CDR1 is SQVTM and CDR2 is ANQGSEA. V trimming: 8 bases; J trimming: 5 bases; junction bases outside the gene matches: 8. CDR3 in amino acids: CSPRLAKHNEQFF. CDR3 bases: TGCAGCCCAAGACTAGCGAAACACAATGAGCAGTTCTTC.

This clone is medium-sized. The chain uses TRBV19 and TRBJ2-7, with 8 bases identical to TRBD2. The length of the CDR3 is 15 residues. Looked up from germline, CDR1 is LNHDA and CDR2 is SQIVND (reference sequence). V lost 11 bases to trimming and J lost 0 bases; unmatched junction nucleotides: 12. The CDR3 reads CASTEQAGGSYEQYF. In DNA form, the CDR3 reads TGTGCCTCAACCGAACAGGCGGGGGGCTCCTACGAGCAGTACTTC.

The sample holds many counts of this clone. The chain carries TRBV9 and TRBJ2-5; TRBD2 might be the D (6 bases). CDR1 is SGDLS and CDR2 is YYNGEE in the germline V gene. The CDR3 loop spans 14 amino acids. The V end was cut by 0 bases, the J end by 5 bases, with 11 bases between. The CDR3 protein is CASSVVGSGETQYF. CDR3 DNA sequence: TGTGCCAGCAGCGTAGTAGGGAGCGGGGAGACCCAGTACTTC.

In its sample, this clone was seen many times. V gene TRBV18 combines with J gene TRBJ2-1; 9 bases agree with TRBD2. The CDR3 sequence is 15 residues long. Germline V gives CDR1 KGHSH, CDR2 LQKENI. V lost 2 bases, J lost 3 bases, and 2 bases stayed unmatched. DNA of the CDR3: TGTGCCAGCTCACCAATACTAGCGGGCTACAATGAGCAGTTCTTC. Its translation: CASSPILAGYNEQFF.

In this sample, this clone is medium-sized. The chain is built from TRBV2 and TRBJ1-1; D is unresolved. Germline lookup yields CDR1 SNHLY and CDR2 FYNNEI. This CDR3 has 13 amino acids. Deletions cut 6 bases from V and 0 bases from J, with 8 bases between. CDR3 region: CASRVDMNTEAFF. In nucleotides, the CDR3 is TGTGCCAGCAGGGTCGACATGAACACTGAAGCTTTCTTT.

This clone was found many times. The gene calls are TRBV5-6 and TRBJ2-1; 10 positions match TRBD1. The CDR3 sequence is 19 residues long. Germline trimming cut 4 bases from V and 5 bases from J; bases unmatched to any gene: 18. Germline-derived CDR1 and CDR2 are SGHDT and YYEEEE. Written as DNA, the CDR3 is TGTGCCAGCAGCCCCGGGACAGGGGAGGTAGTGGAGTGGAACAATGAGCAGTTCTTC. Translated: CASSPGTGEVVEWNNEQFF.

This clone occurred many times. J is TRBJ1-1 and V is TRBV5-1; no definite D call. V gave up 2 bases and J gave up 0 bases, with 11 bases separating them. Germline values: CDR1 SGHRS, CDR2 YFSETQ. This CDR3 is 15 amino acids long. Here the CDR3 reads CASSFQSPMNTEAFF. The CDR3 nucleotides read TGCGCCAGCAGCTTTCAGTCACCGATGAACACTGAAGCTTTCTTT.

This clone is judged medium-sized (0.01 to 0.1%). This chain links TRBV2 with TRBJ1-2; D not certain. This CDR3 spans 12 amino acids. V lost 4 bases and J 8 bases, leaving 11 bases between the germline ends. The germline gives CDR1 SNHLY, CDR2 FYNNEI. The CDR3 DNA is TGTGCCAGCAGTGGGCCTCGTATGGGCTACACCTTC. This encodes CASSGPRMGYTF.

This clone qualifies as medium-sized. The chain combines TRBV19 with TRBJ1-1, with D tentatively TRBD1 (6 bases). The germline CDR1 and CDR2 sequences are LNHDA and SQIVND (reference sequence). Trimming shortened V by 0 bases and J by 0 bases, and 11 bases separated the two germline ends. The CDR3 loop spans 16 amino acids. The DNA of the CDR3 is TGTGCCAGTAGTATAGATCAAGAGGGGGTGAACACTGAAGCTTTCTTT. It codes for CASSIDQEGVNTEAFF.

This clone was observed at least ten times. The chain recombines TRBV4-1 with TRBJ1-5; a weak D match, TRBD1 (6 bases). The CDR3 is 14 residues long. With 5 bases removed from V and 4 bases from J, the gap between germline ends came to 12 bases. Germline CDR1 and CDR2: MGHRA and YSYEKL. The CDR3 DNA sequence: TGCGCCAGCAGCTGGAACAGGGATAATCAGCCCCAGCATTTT. Translation: CASSWNRDNQPQHF.

This clone came up many times. This chain joins TRBV7-2 and TRBJ2-7, with TRBD1 as a possible D gene (6 bases). The CDR3 has 14 residues. Trimming took off 1 base at V and 7 bases at J, with 14 bases between the two ends. Germline CDR1 reads SGHTA; CDR2 reads FQGNSA. The chain's CDR3 is CASSLVGRGGEQYF. Here the CDR3 DNA reads TGTGCCAGCAGCTTAGTTGGCAGGGGTGGAGAGCAGTACTTC.

This clone has only a few counts. The chain has TRBV27 and TRBJ2-1, with 8 bases lining up with TRBD1. The CDR3 totals 17 residues. CDR1 is MNHEY and CDR2 is SMNVEV in the germline V gene (reference sequence). V trimming: 2 bases; J trimming: 8 bases; junction bases outside the gene matches: 14. The CDR3 loop reads CASSLGRRDRRSDEQFF. Written as DNA, the CDR3 is TGTGCCAGCAGTTTAGGGCGGCGGGACAGGAGGTCGGATGAGCAGTTCTTC.

Judged by abundance, this clone is medium-sized (0.01 to 0.1%). The gene calls are TRBV9 and TRBJ1-2, with 7 bases lining up with TRBD1. CDR1 is SGDLS, CDR2 YYNGEE, per germline. V gave up 0 bases and J gave up 2 bases; unmatched junction bases: 4. The CDR3 loop spans 15 amino acids. In nucleotides, the CDR3 is TGTGCCAGCAGCGTAGGAGCAGGGGGAAACTATGGCTACACCTTC. Translated: CASSVGAGGNYGYTF.

This clone was seen ten or more times. This chain links TRBV5-1 with TRBJ2-2, with D uncertain. Looked up from germline, CDR1 is SGHRS and CDR2 is YFSETQ. Between the trimmed V and J ends, which lost 2 bases and 0 bases, there was a span of 11 bases. The CDR3 is 16 residues long. CDR3 nucleotides: TGCGCCAGCAGCTTCGTCCTACCCACGAACACCGGGGAGCTGTTTTTT. Residues: CASSFVLPTNTGELFF.

The table lists this clone with many counts. The chain recombines TRBV15 with TRBJ1-5; TRBD1 agrees at 8 bases. In germline, CDR1 is LNHNV, CDR2 YYDKDF (reference sequence). J was trimmed by 2 bases and V by 8 bases; bases with no gene match: 20. This CDR3 has 19 residues. The chain's CDR3 is CATGPYILGQGRGNQPQHF. CDR3 DNA: TGTGCCACCGGACCCTATATCCTTGGACAGGGTAGGGGCAATCAGCCCCAGCATTTT.

In its sample, this clone was seen many times. The CDR3 nucleotides read TGTGCCAGCAGTCCCCGGACTAGAAGCGAGCAGTACTTC. It specifies CASSPRTRSEQYF. The genes are TRBV12-3 or TRBV12-4 and TRBJ2-7; 7 bases fit TRBD2. The V and J ends lost 5 bases and 6 bases, in that order; junction bases with no gene match: 7. The CDR3 contains 13 residues.

This clone qualifies as medium-sized. This rearrangement joins TRBV12-3 or TRBV12-4 to TRBJ1-1, with TRBD1 matching 11 bases. The CDR3 spans 16 residues. Trimming removed 5 bases from V and 4 bases from J; junction bases left unmatched: 9. The CDR3 DNA reads TGTGCCAGCAGTCCCCCACCAGGGACAGGGGGCACTGAAGCTTTCTTT. As protein: CASSPPPGTGGTEAFF.